This TCR beta chain was recovered during a study of response to subunit inactivated influenza vaccine. Unmatched junction bases numbered 4, after V lost 3 bases and J lost 4 bases. This CDR3 has 14 amino acids. Germline CDR1 and CDR2: SGHRS and YFSETQ. This clonotype was seen many times. Its antigen is currently unknown. TCRdb called the RT-PCR reads again in MiXCR, with one record for every CDR3 protein. The sample lists hundreds of thousands of distinct CDR3 sequences, 15% to 18% occurring once. Findings of the study overall: The authors proposed limited new T cell recruitment per seasonal influenza vaccination.

The J gene is TRBJ2-5, the V gene TRBV5-1; 9 bases agree with TRBD1. The TCR originated in a man aged 45-60 years who received an inactivated influenza vaccine. Here the sequenced sample was PBMCs from blood, taken roughly 12 days after vaccination. The CDR3, as DNA: TGCGCCAGCAGCTCCAGACAGGGGGGAGAGACCCAGTACTTC. Encoded protein: CASSSRQGGETQYF.